One sample yielded the 31 T cell receptor beta chains listed below, sequenced in a study of cytomegalovirus exposure and HLA in healthy donors. The method was immunoSEQ multiplex PCR; TCRdb's version includes in-frame clones alone and lacks a portion of them. The table has about 150,000 clones, roughly 79% seen once. The sample taken for sequencing was PBMCs. The receptors come from a man aged 30 to 45 in good health and CMV-seropositive.

The chain uses TRBV4-1 and TRBJ2-7; 7 bases map to TRBD2. Unmatched junction bases numbered 7, after V lost 5 bases and J lost 3 bases. Germline values: CDR1 MGHRA, CDR2 YSYEKL. CDR3 length equals 14 residues. CDR3 region: CASSKLAIHYEQYF. The CDR3 nucleotides read TGCGCCAGCAGCAAACTAGCGATCCACTACGAGCAGTACTTC.

The chain combines TRBV19 with TRBJ2-7; perhaps TRBD1 as D (5 bases). The CDR3 is 22 residues long. Germline loops: CDR1 LNHDA, CDR2 SQIVND (reference sequence). V was shortened by 11 bases and J by 4 bases, with 45 bases between the two germline ends. The CDR3 loop reads CADPPQGSGGVKHTNELYEQYF. CDR3 nucleotide sequence: TGTGCCGATCCCCCTCAGGGTTCTGGTGGGGTCAAGCATACAAATGAATTATACGAGCAGTACTTC.

Here the CDR3 reads CASSLRTDSPYGYTF. DNA for the CDR3: TGCGCCAGCAGCTTACGGACAGACAGCCCCTATGGCTACACCTTC. V and J are TRBV5-1 and TRBJ1-2; D is perhaps TRBD1 (6 bases). Germline CDR1 and CDR2: SGHRS and YFSETQ. This CDR3 is 15 amino acids long. Trimming removed 2 bases at V and 4 bases at J, with 15 bases between.

This clone turned up a few times. The rearrangement joins TRBV27 to TRBJ2-1; 12 bases are a match to TRBD2. The length of the CDR3 is 16 residues. Germline CDR1 and CDR2: MNHEY and SMNVEV (reference sequence). Trimming at V came to 4 bases and at J to 5 bases, leaving 6 bases not matched to a gene. The CDR3 loop reads CASSSGRLAGDNEQFF. The CDR3 region has the DNA TGTGCCAGCAGTTCCGGGAGACTAGCGGGGGACAATGAGCAGTTCTTC.

The chain has TRBV4-2 and TRBJ2-7, with TRBD2 matching 9 bases. The trim removed 1 base at V and 0 bases at J, leaving 4 bases unmatched. There are 16 residues in the CDR3. The V gene's germline CDR1 is LGHNA and CDR2 YNFKEQ. The CDR3 region is CASSQGASGASYEQYF. The CDR3 DNA reads TGTGCCAGCAGCCAAGGAGCTAGCGGGGCCTCCTACGAGCAGTACTTC.

CDR3 amino acids: CASSRLTSGSDTQYF. CDR3 DNA sequence: TGTGCCAGCAGCCGACTGACTAGCGGGAGTGATACGCAGTATTTT. The chain employs TRBV5-6 and TRBJ2-3; 12 nucleotides match TRBD2. The CDR3 contains 15 residues. Germline loops: CDR1 SGHDT, CDR2 YYEEEE. The J segment lost 6 bases and the V segment lost 4 bases, leaving 6 bases of the junction unmatched.

The V gene is TRBV9, the J gene TRBJ1-5, with TRBD1 identical over 9 bases. The J segment lost 6 bases and the V segment lost 3 bases, leaving 4 bases of the junction unmatched. The CDR3 consists of 14 residues. Germline V gene lookup returns CDR1 SGDLS and CDR2 YYNGEE. Here the CDR3 DNA reads TGTGCCAGCAGCGCTACAGGGGGCGTTCAGCCCCAGCATTTT. This translates into CASSATGGVQPQHF.

The genes are TRBV10-3 and TRBJ2-7, with TRBD1 as a possible D gene (6 bases). Germline loops: CDR1 ENHRY, CDR2 SYGVKD. Trimming pared 3 bases from V and 2 bases from J, leaving 14 bases between. This CDR3 has 15 amino acids. Here the CDR3 reads CAISDRGQKTYEQYF. Here the CDR3 DNA reads TGTGCCATCAGTGATCGAGGACAGAAGACCTACGAGCAGTACTTC.

The chain employs TRBV29-1 and TRBJ1-2, with 7 positions matching TRBD1. This CDR3 has 12 residues. Germline lookup yields CDR1 SQVTM and CDR2 ANQGSEA. V was clipped by 5 bases and J by 3 bases; unmatched bases: 3. The CDR3 DNA sequence: TGCAGCGTTCCCCAGGGGGACTATGGCTACACCTTC. This gives the protein CSVPQGDYGYTF.

CDR3 bases: TGTGCCAGCAGCTTGCCAGGGGTGTACTATGGCTACACCTTC. It codes for CASSLPGVYYGYTF. The chain is built from TRBV5-4 and TRBJ1-2, with D possibly being TRBD1 (6 bases). V was clipped by 1 base and J by 3 bases, with 10 bases between them. Germline lookup yields CDR1 SGHNT and CDR2 YYREEE (reference sequence). This CDR3 spans 14 amino acids.

The chain couples TRBV29-1 to TRBJ1-4, with no clear D. V was cut by 7 bases and J by 2 bases, with 17 bases left in between. From germline, CDR1 is SQVTM and CDR2 ANQGSEA. CDR3 length: 15 amino acids. The CDR3 spells CSASLMGSTNEKLFF. The CDR3 DNA follows: TGCAGCGCGAGCCTTATGGGCTCCACTAATGAAAAACTGTTTTTT.

Here the CDR3 DNA reads TGCGCCACCTTCAGGGTTCCCGAAGCTTTCTTT. It codes for CATFRVPEAFF. The chain combines TRBV10-2 with TRBJ1-1; D perhaps matches TRBD1 (5 bases). The V end lost 10 bases, the J end lost 8 bases, and 14 bases lay between the germline ends. This CDR3 is 11 amino acids long. Germline-derived CDR1 and CDR2 are WSHSY and SAAADI.

The V and J genes are TRBV7-9 and TRBJ2-1; D gene uncertain. Germline-derived CDR1 and CDR2 are SEHNR and FQNEAQ (reference sequence). This CDR3 region has 12 residues. V shed 4 bases and J shed 8 bases, with 9 bases lying between them. The chain's CDR3 is CASSSPLDEQFF. The CDR3 bases are TGTGCCAGCAGCTCGCCGCTAGATGAGCAGTTCTTC.

This rearrangement joins TRBV7-9 to TRBJ1-3; 7 positions match TRBD1. This CDR3 spans 13 amino acids. Germline V gene sequence: CDR1 SEHNR, CDR2 FQNEAQ (reference sequence). J was trimmed by 3 bases and V by 6 bases; bases with no gene match: 2. CDR3 nucleotide sequence: TGTGCCAGCAGGCGGGACAGTGGAAACACCATATATTTT. It is translated as CASRRDSGNTIYF. The variable domain in full, completed from reference TRBV7-9 and TRBJ1-3, reads DTGVSQNPRHKITKRGQNVTFRCDPISEHNRLYWYRQTLGQGPEFLTYFQNEAQLEKSRLLSDRFSAERPKGSFSTLEIQRTEQGDSAMYLCASRRDSGNTIYFGEGSWLTVV.

V usage is TRBV6-5 and J usage is TRBJ1-2; 9 bases align to TRBD1. The V gene end was trimmed by 4 bases and the J gene end by 4 bases; junction bases not matched to a gene: 1. CDR3 length: 13 residues. Germline V gene data show CDR1 as MNHEY and CDR2 as SVGAGI. In DNA, the CDR3 is TGTGCCAGCAGTTCGGGACAGGGCTATGGCTACACCTTC. As protein: CASSSGQGYGYTF.

The V and J genes are TRBV9 and TRBJ1-5; TRBD1 matches 7 bases. Germline CDR1 reads SGDLS; CDR2 reads YYNGEE. With 6 bases clipped from V and 4 bases from J, the junction kept 13 bases outside the gene matches. The CDR3 runs 16 residues. The CDR3 loop reads CASISGGQVKNQPQHF. The CDR3 nucleotides read TGTGCCAGCATCTCAGGGGGGCAGGTGAAAAATCAGCCCCAGCATTTT. Together with reference TRBV9 and TRBJ1-5, the CDR3 gives the full variable domain: DSGVTQTPKHLITATGQRVTLRCSPRSGDLSVYWYQQSLDQGLQFLIQYYNGEERAKGNILERFSAQQFPDLHSELNLSSLELGDSALYFCASISGGQVKNQPQHFGDGTRLSIL.

The gene calls are TRBV29-1 and TRBJ2-1; the match to TRBD1 covers 10 bases. The V segment lost 7 bases and the J segment 12 bases; nucleotides outside the gene matches: 18. From germline, CDR1 is SQVTM and CDR2 ANQGSEA. The CDR3 is 15 residues long. CDR3 nucleotides: TGCAGCGCCCGGACAGGGGGAGACCCCGTTATAGTGCAGTTCTTC. The encoded protein is CSARTGGDPVIVQFF.

The V gene is TRBV5-8, the J gene TRBJ1-1; D gene unclear. The CDR3 runs 14 residues. V lost 1 base and J lost 6, with 13 bases in between. CDR1 and CDR2 from the germline V gene are SGHTS and YDEGEE. CDR3 amino acids: CASSLSPAGAEAFF. CDR3 in DNA: TGTGCCAGCAGCTTGTCCCCAGCCGGAGCTGAAGCTTTCTTT.

This rearrangement joins TRBV2 to TRBJ2-1; a weak D match, TRBD2 (6 bases). This CDR3 is 11 amino acids long. Germline-derived CDR1 and CDR2 are SNHLY and FYNNEI. Between the trimmed V and J ends, which lost 4 bases and 10 bases, there was a span of 8 bases. CDR3 bases: TGTGCCAGCAGTGTCGGGAGAGAGCAGTTCTTC. Translating gives CASSVGREQFF.

The chain carries TRBV5-1 and TRBJ2-7; TRBD2 agrees at 13 bases. CDR1 is SGHRS, CDR2 YFSETQ, per germline. V lost 4 bases to trimming and J lost 6 bases; unmatched junction nucleotides: 4. The CDR3 contains 14 residues. The CDR3 here is CASSPGLAGVEQYF. The CDR3 DNA reads TGCGCCAGCAGCCCTGGACTAGCGGGAGTCGAGCAGTACTTC. The whole variable domain, filled in from reference TRBV5-1 and TRBJ2-7, reads KAGVTQTPRYLIKTRGQQVTLSCSPISGHRSVSWYQQTPGQGLQFLFEYFSETQRNKGNFPGRFSGRQFSNSRSEMNVSTLELGDSALYLCASSPGLAGVEQYFGPGTRLTVT.

V usage is TRBV11-2 and J usage is TRBJ1-1; the match to TRBD1 covers 7 bases. Germline V gene sequence: CDR1 SGHAT, CDR2 FQNNGV. With V trimmed by 6 bases and J by 8 bases, 12 bases remained unmatched. This CDR3 is built from 14 residues. CDR3 sequence: CASRSQGQRSEAFF. The DNA for the CDR3 is TGTGCCAGCAGATCACAGGGGCAGAGGTCGGAAGCTTTCTTT.

The V gene is TRBV2, the J gene TRBJ1-2; 12 bases match TRBD1. V was clipped by 4 bases and J by 8 bases; unmatched bases: 8. The CDR3 is 15 amino acids. Germline CDR1 and CDR2: SNHLY and FYNNEI. The CDR3 here is CASSAGTGGVSGYTF. CDR3 DNA: TGTGCCAGCAGTGCAGGGACAGGGGGCGTGAGCGGCTACACCTTC.

This clone came up once. The chain is built from TRBV5-1 and TRBJ2-3; D not resolved. The V and J ends lost 4 bases and 2 bases respectively, with 11 bases between them. The CDR3 extends over 14 amino acids. The germline gives CDR1 SGHRS, CDR2 YFSETQ. The chain's CDR3 is CASSPTAITDTQYF. DNA of the CDR3: TGCGCCAGCAGCCCCACAGCTATCACAGATACGCAGTATTTT. Full variable domain (outside the CDR3, taken from reference TRBV5-1 and TRBJ2-3): KAGVTQTPRYLIKTRGQQVTLSCSPISGHRSVSWYQQTPGQGLQFLFEYFSETQRNKGNFPGRFSGRQFSNSRSEMNVSTLELGDSALYLCASSPTAITDTQYFGPGTRLTVL.

J is TRBJ2-2 and V is TRBV10-3; 9 bases line up with TRBD2. Trimming cost V 8 bases and J 6 bases; bases outside gene matches: 4. The CDR3 is made up of 13 amino acids. Germline assignment: CDR1 ENHRY and CDR2 SYGVKD. The CDR3 DNA sequence: TGTGCCATCGAGCGGGAGGCCCCCGGGGAGCTGTTTTTT. This sequence encodes CAIEREAPGELFF.

The genes are TRBV19 and TRBJ2-7; D perhaps matches TRBD2 (5 bases). The CDR3 contains 15 residues. Germline V gene lookup returns CDR1 LNHDA and CDR2 SQIVND (reference sequence). Between the trimmed V and J ends, which lost 3 bases and 2 bases, there was a span of 14 bases. This chain's CDR3 is CASSIGGVGPYEQYF. As DNA, the CDR3 is TGTGCCAGTAGTATTGGAGGAGTGGGCCCCTACGAGCAGTACTTC. Using reference TRBV19 and TRBJ2-7 for the parts outside the CDR3, the full variable domain is DGGITQSPKYLFRKEGQNVTLSCEQNLNHDAMYWYRQDPGQGLRLIYYSQIVNDFQKGDIAEGYSVSREKKESFPLTVTSAQKNPTAFYLCASSIGGVGPYEQYFGPGTRLTVT.

The count of this clone is one. CDR3 residues: CASRPDYTEAFF. Here the CDR3 DNA reads TGTGCCAGCAGGCCTGACTACACTGAAGCTTTCTTT. The genes are TRBV2 and TRBJ1-1; D gene unclear. The germline CDR1 and CDR2 sequences are SNHLY and FYNNEI. The germline V and J ends were trimmed by 6 bases and 3 bases, with 8 bases remaining between them. The length of the CDR3 is 12 residues. Together with reference TRBV2 and TRBJ1-1, the CDR3 gives the full variable domain: EPEVTQTPSHQVTQMGQEVILRCVPISNHLYFYWYRQILGQKVEFLVSFYNNEISEKSEIFDDQFSVERPDGSNFTLKIRSTKLEDSAMYFCASRPDYTEAFFGQGTRLTVV.

The chain links TRBV15 to TRBJ2-1; possible D gene TRBD2, 5 bases. The V and J ends lost 1 base and 5 bases respectively, with 9 bases between them. CDR1 LNHNV and CDR2 YYDKDF come from the germline V gene (reference sequence). This CDR3 comprises 14 residues. Written as DNA, the CDR3 is TGTGCCACCAGCAGAGTGGGAGTTCACAATGAGCAGTTCTTC. Translated, it gives CATSRVGVHNEQFF.

The rearrangement links TRBV27 to TRBJ2-1; TRBD2 matches at 9 bases. Germline CDR1 MNHEY, CDR2 SMNVEV (reference sequence). This CDR3 region has 18 residues. Losses at the gene ends were 0 bases for V and 4 bases for J; bases not matched to a gene: 10. CDR3 residues: CASSLSTASGKGYNEQFF. The CDR3 DNA follows: TGTGCCAGCAGTTTATCAACGGCTAGCGGGAAAGGGTACAATGAGCAGTTCTTC.

The rearrangement joins TRBV5-5 to TRBJ1-2, with D perhaps TRBD1 (5 bases). The V and J ends lost 2 bases and 4 bases respectively, with 21 bases between them. Germline-derived CDR1 and CDR2 are SGHKS and YYEKEE (reference sequence). The CDR3 sequence is 17 residues long. The CDR3: CASSFRQFLSPPYGYTF. CDR3 nucleotides: TGTGCCAGCAGCTTCCGACAGTTTCTCAGTCCACCCTATGGCTACACCTTC.

This rearrangement joins TRBV5-1 to TRBJ2-5; TRBD1 agrees at 9 bases. CDR3 length: 14 amino acids. The ends lost 5 bases at V and 5 bases at J; junction bases unmatched: 7. Germline V CDR1 and CDR2: SGHRS, YFSETQ. Here the CDR3 reads CASSEGTGRETQYF. CDR3 coding DNA: TGCGCCAGCAGTGAAGGGACAGGGAGGGAGACCCAGTACTTC.

V gene TRBV7-2 combines with J gene TRBJ2-3; tentative D call: TRBD1 (6 bases). CDR1 and CDR2 (germline): SGHTA, FQGNSA. CDR3 size: 15 residues. The germline V and J ends were trimmed by 3 bases and 0 bases, with 10 bases remaining between them. In DNA form, the CDR3 reads TGTGCCAGCAGCTTCAGAGGGGGAAGCACAGATACGCAGTATTTT. This codes for CASSFRGGSTDTQYF.